This T cell receptor beta chain was profiled in a study of blood T cell repertoires in COVID-19. Study overall: Material from acute and convalescent COVID-19 was sourced from the United States, Italy and Spain. The analysed material was cDNA or gDNA that came from T cells, B-cell-depleted T cells, or PBMCs.

There are 15 residues in the CDR3. CDR1 and CDR2 (germline): SQVTM, ANQGSEA. V dropped 6 bases and J dropped 5; count of bases not matched to a gene: 13. Measured with immunoSEQ multiplex PCR; TCRdb has only the in-frame clones, and not every one. Seen here are about 200,000 clones, about nine tenths observed once, and the top ten hold 1.5% to 2%. Sequencing was performed on peripheral blood. The source is a man between 18 and 29 years old with active or convalescent COVID-19. This sequence joins TRBV29-1 and TRBJ2-3; TRBD1 matches at 8 bases. The CDR3 protein is CSVTGFGTGGDTQYF. The DNA of the CDR3 is TGCAGCGTCACGGGCTTCGGAACAGGGGGAGATACGCAGTATTTT.